Shown below are 26 T cell receptor beta chains from a single sample sequenced in a study of human T cells and chemical hapten exposure. The time point here: patch test 3, about 24 weeks after DPC sensitization. Treatment denoted: therapeutic diphenylcyclopropenone sensitization with weekly scalp DPC. Using its own MiXCR run on the RACE reads, TCRdb lists one record per CDR3 protein. The data hold roughly 90,000 distinct CDR3 sequences, with approximately 10% observed a single time. The sequenced sample was whole blood, obtained in connection with sensitization to the hapten diphenylcyclopropenone (DPC). These receptors were collected from a woman in her 30s with alopecia areata. Some clones in this sample may be carry-over from other donors' samples.

This clonotype appeared many times. The gene calls are TRBV20-1 and TRBJ2-5; unclear D gene. Germline V CDR1 and CDR2: DFQATT, SNEGSKA (reference sequence). This CDR3 has 11 residues. Trimming left V 2 bases short and J 4 bases short, with 5 bases between. The CDR3 nucleotides read TGCAGTGCTAGATGGGGAGAGACCCAGTACTTC. Its protein product is CSARWGETQYF.

The chain employs TRBV7-2 and TRBJ2-7, with D perhaps matching TRBD2 (7 bases). There are 15 residues in the CDR3. The germline gives CDR1 SGHTA, CDR2 FQGNSA. Between the trimmed V and J ends, which lost 2 bases and 4 bases, there was a span of 15 bases. The CDR3 loop reads CASSLYRGAGYEQYF. DNA for the CDR3: TGTGCCAGCAGCTTATATCGGGGGGCGGGATACGAGCAGTACTTC.

This clonotype was observed many times. The chain couples TRBV20-1 to TRBJ2-7; no clear D. The germline V and J ends were trimmed by 2 bases and 3 bases, with 11 bases remaining between them. This CDR3 is 13 amino acids long. Germline V lookup: CDR1 DFQATT, CDR2 SNEGSKA (reference sequence). In nucleotides, the CDR3 is TGCAGTGCTAGAAACAGCGTGGACTACGAGCAGTACTTC. Amino acids: CSARNSVDYEQYF.

The chain couples TRBV20-1 to TRBJ2-3; maybe TRBD1 (7 bases). With 5 bases removed from V and 5 bases from J, the gap between germline ends came to 17 bases. This CDR3 is 14 amino acids long. CDR1 and CDR2 (germline): DFQATT, SNEGSKA (reference sequence). In DNA, the CDR3 is TGCAGTGCTCACCGGGGGACAGCTGGAGATACGCAGTATTTT. Amino acid sequence: CSAHRGTAGDTQYF.

This clonotype has just a few counts. This sequence joins TRBV19 and TRBJ2-4; perhaps D is TRBD1 or TRBD2 (5 bases each). The germline gives CDR1 LNHDA, CDR2 SQIVND (reference sequence). CDR3 length: 15 amino acids. Trimming took 6 bases from V and 6 from J, leaving 18 bases between them. CDR3 nucleotide sequence: TGTGCCAGTAGAAACCACCGGGACGGATTAAACATTCAGTACTTC. It codes for CASRNHRDGLNIQYF.

In this sample, this clonotype turned up a few times. This rearrangement joins TRBV19 to TRBJ1-2; no definite D call. Trimming left V 5 bases short and J 5 bases short, with 12 bases between. The CDR3 length is 13 residues. Germline CDR1 reads LNHDA; CDR2 reads SQIVND (reference sequence). CDR3 in amino acids: CASSVPGSYGYTF. In DNA form, the CDR3 reads TGTGCCAGTAGTGTACCGGGATCTTATGGCTACACCTTC. The variable domain in full, completed from reference TRBV19 and TRBJ1-2, reads DGGITQSPKYLFRKEGQNVTLSCEQNLNHDAMYWYRQDPGQGLRLIYYSQIVNDFQKGDIAEGYSVSREKKESFPLTVTSAQKNPTAFYLCASSVPGSYGYTFGSGTRLTVV.

This clonotype has more than one count but fewer than ten. V is TRBV20-1 and J is TRBJ2-7; 13 positions match TRBD2. CDR3 size: 19 residues. In germline, CDR1 is DFQATT, CDR2 SNEGSKA (reference sequence). V was pared by 0 bases and J by 5 bases, with 16 bases of the junction left unmatched. The CDR3 loop is CSARDPRLAGGQTGHEQYF. CDR3 DNA sequence: TGCAGTGCTAGAGATCCCCGACTAGCGGGAGGCCAAACGGGCCACGAGCAGTACTTC.

V gene TRBV6-4 combines with J gene TRBJ2-1; 9 bases align to TRBD1. CDR1 is MRHNA and CDR2 is SNTAGT in the germline V gene. This CDR3 is 16 amino acids long. J was trimmed by 8 bases and V by 6 bases; bases with no gene match: 14. The CDR3 protein is CASSPLRTGDVDEQFF. CDR3 nucleotides: TGTGCCAGCAGCCCCCTACGGACAGGGGATGTCGATGAGCAGTTCTTC.

This clonotype was seen many times. V is TRBV29-1 and J is TRBJ1-1; D unresolved. V dropped 0 bases and J dropped 2 bases, with 7 bases sitting between them. This CDR3 comprises 13 residues. Per the germline V gene, CDR1 is SQVTM and CDR2 is ANQGSEA. The CDR3 region has the DNA TGCAGCGTTGAAGACAGCTTCAACACTGAAGCTTTCTTT. Residues: CSVEDSFNTEAFF. The full variable domain, in which reference TRBV29-1 and TRBJ1-1 provide the parts outside the CDR3, is SAVISQKPSRDICQRGTSLTIQCQVDSQVTMMFWYRQQPGQSLTLIATANQGSEATYESGFVIDKFPISRPNLTFSTLTVSNMSPEDSSIYLCSVEDSFNTEAFFGQGTRLTVV.

This clonotype is a singleton in its sample. The chain has TRBV7-9 and TRBJ2-7; D is possibly TRBD1 (5 bases). The CDR3 runs 16 residues. The V gene lost 0 bases and the J gene lost 0 bases, with 12 bases spanning the gap. Germline lookup yields CDR1 SEHNR and CDR2 FQNEAQ (reference sequence). Here the CDR3 reads CASSLAPRASSYEQYF. The CDR3 nucleotides read TGTGCCAGCAGCTTAGCGCCCAGGGCGAGCTCCTACGAGCAGTACTTC.

The gene calls are TRBV6-1 and TRBJ2-3; 7 positions agree with TRBD2. The CDR3 consists of 14 residues. Germline V gene data show CDR1 as MNHNS and CDR2 as SASEGT. V lost 5 bases, J lost 5 bases, and 7 bases stayed unmatched. CDR3 loop: CASSLDSGVDTQYF. The CDR3 coding sequence is TGTGCCAGCAGTTTAGACAGCGGGGTAGATACGCAGTATTTT.

This clonotype was found a few times. V usage is TRBV10-2 and J usage is TRBJ2-1; D is ambiguous. The CDR3 extends over 15 amino acids. Per germline, CDR1 WSHSY and CDR2 SAAADI. V shed 2 bases and J shed 2 bases, with 10 bases lying between them. In nucleotides, the CDR3 is TGCGCCAGCAGTGAGAACTACGCTCCCTACAATGAGCAGTTCTTC. Translation: CASSENYAPYNEQFF.

This clonotype has ten or more counts. The rearrangement joins TRBV12-3 or TRBV12-4 to TRBJ1-3, with 7 bases lining up with TRBD1. With 6 bases clipped from V and 4 bases from J, the junction kept 6 bases outside the gene matches. The CDR3 has 14 amino acids. CDR3 coding DNA: TGTGCCAGCAGCTGGGACAGCTTGGGAAACACCATATATTTT. This encodes CASSWDSLGNTIYF.

This clonotype was counted at least ten times. The chain links TRBV18 to TRBJ2-3; no reliable D call. CDR1 and CDR2 (germline): KGHSH, LQKENI. This CDR3 contains 14 residues. V lost 3 bases and J 3 bases, leaving 10 bases between the germline ends. The CDR3 DNA reads as TGTGCCAGCTCACCGGCGGCAGAAACAGATACGCAGTATTTT. This sequence encodes CASSPAAETDTQYF.

This clonotype was found many times. V usage is TRBV5-6 and J usage is TRBJ1-1; 8 bases are shared with TRBD1. The CDR3 is 15 amino acids. Trimming cost V 3 bases and J 4 bases; bases outside gene matches: 8. Germline V lookup: CDR1 SGHDT, CDR2 YYEEEE. This CDR3 is CASSWGTGRGTEAFF. In DNA, the CDR3 is TGTGCCAGCAGCTGGGGGACAGGACGGGGCACTGAAGCTTTCTTT.

The chain combines TRBV20-1 with TRBJ1-5; 11 bases match TRBD1. The CDR3 loop spans 16 amino acids. Unmatched junction bases numbered 7, after V lost 2 bases and J lost 4 bases. Germline CDR1 reads DFQATT; CDR2 reads SNEGSKA (reference sequence). CDR3 in amino acids: CSARRDRGSGNQPQHF. The CDR3 nucleotides read TGCAGTGCTAGAAGGGACAGGGGGTCTGGTAATCAGCCCCAGCATTTT.

The table lists this clonotype with many counts. V and J are TRBV6-5 and TRBJ2-7; 9 bases agree with TRBD1. With V trimmed by 8 bases and J by 1 base, 9 bases remained unmatched. This CDR3 region has 15 residues. CDR1 MNHEY and CDR2 SVGAGI come from the germline V gene. CDR3 loop: CASGLPTGGSYEQYF. CDR3 DNA sequence: TGTGCCAGCGGGCTCCCGACAGGGGGTTCCTACGAGCAGTACTTC.

This clonotype was seen only a few times. For the CDR3, the DNA is TGTGCCAGCTCACCCGCCCAACGAACCCAGTACTTC. Residues: CASSPAQRTQYF. The rearrangement uses TRBV18 and TRBJ2-5; D gene unclear. The germline CDR1 and CDR2 sequences are KGHSH and LQKENI. The CDR3 contains 12 residues. Trimming pared 3 bases from V and 8 bases from J, leaving 10 bases between.

The V gene is TRBV30, the J gene TRBJ1-2; D gene ambiguous. Germline CDR1 GTSNPN, CDR2 SVGIG (reference sequence). The CDR3 runs 11 residues. Trimming took 0 bases from V and 1 from J, leaving 0 bases between them. CDR3 protein: CAWSVNYGYTF. The CDR3 DNA is TGTGCCTGGAGTGTTAACTATGGCTACACCTTC.

Only a few counts were recorded for this clonotype. CDR3 in amino acids: CATSRGLPGGEQFF. Written as DNA, the CDR3 is TGTGCCACCAGCAGAGGTCTACCTGGAGGCGAGCAGTTCTTC. V and J are TRBV15 and TRBJ2-1, with a tentative D call TRBD2 (5 bases). Germline V gene sequence: CDR1 LNHNV, CDR2 YYDKDF (reference sequence). Trimming took 1 base from V and 10 from J, leaving 14 bases between them. The CDR3 totals 14 residues.

This clonotype was picked up many times. The chain employs TRBV11-2 and TRBJ2-3; TRBD1 matches 9 bases. Germline trimming cut 5 bases from V and 0 bases from J; bases unmatched to any gene: 3. The CDR3 length is 15 residues. Germline V gene data show CDR1 as SGHAT and CDR2 as FQNNGV. CDR3 sequence reads: CASSLGQGSTDTQYF. CDR3 nucleotides: TGTGCCAGCAGCCTGGGACAGGGAAGCACAGATACGCAGTATTTT.

This clonotype was seen many times. The chain combines TRBV4-1 with TRBJ2-3; tentatively, D is TRBD2 (6 bases). There are 16 residues in the CDR3. Looked up from germline, CDR1 is MGHRA and CDR2 is YSYEKL. The V and J ends lost 1 base and 1 base respectively, with 12 bases between them. CDR3 sequence: CASSQASGLRTDTQYF. CDR3 DNA sequence: TGCGCCAGCAGCCAAGCCTCGGGACTGCGCACAGATACGCAGTATTTT.

The chain combines TRBV3-1 with TRBJ2-3, with 9 bases lining up with TRBD2. V lost 0 bases and J lost 9; bases outside the gene matches: 4. Germline V gene sequence: CDR1 LGHDT, CDR2 YNNKEL (reference sequence). The CDR3 is 14 residues long. CDR3 sequence (DNA): TGTGCCAGCAGCCAAGACCTAGCGGGAAACACGCAGTATTTT. Translation gives CASSQDLAGNTQYF.

The rearrangement uses TRBV11-3 and TRBJ2-1; TRBD2 matches at 8 bases. V gave up 3 bases and J gave up 5 bases; unmatched junction bases: 6. Per germline, CDR1 SGHNT and CDR2 YENEEA. The CDR3 loop spans 15 amino acids. Here the CDR3 DNA reads TGTGCCAGCAGCTTTGGCGGGGGGTTCGACAATGAGCAGTTCTTC. Its protein is CASSFGGGFDNEQFF.

This clonotype was found a few times. V and J are TRBV7-9 and TRBJ2-3; D not certain. Trimming stripped 0 bases from V and 12 bases from J, with 13 bases between. CDR1 is SEHNR, CDR2 FQNEAQ, per germline (reference sequence). CDR3 size: 13 residues. CDR3 in DNA: TGTGCCAGCAGCTTAGCCGCCTCAGGACCCCAGTATTTT. Its protein is CASSLAASGPQYF.

This clonotype came up a few times. The chain has TRBV4-2 and TRBJ1-1, with unresolved D. The CDR3 is made up of 14 amino acids. Trimming left V 4 bases short and J 2 bases short, with 11 bases between. The V gene's germline CDR1 is LGHNA and CDR2 YNFKEQ. In DNA form, the CDR3 reads TGTGCCAGCAGCCTCGACCAGGCAAACACTGAAGCTTTCTTT. It is translated as CASSLDQANTEAFF.